One sample yielded the 9 T cell receptor beta chains listed below, sequenced in a study of blood T cell repertoires in COVID-19. Profiled with immunoSEQ multiplex PCR; TCRdb holds only in-frame clones, not every one. In the table there are 150,000 to 200,000 clones, approximately 82% of which are singletons. Specimen: PBMCs or T cells enriched from blood (not recorded which). The receptors stem from a woman aged 60 to 75 with acute COVID-19.

The chain links TRBV15 to TRBJ1-2, with 8 bases fitting TRBD1. After removal of 0 bases from V and 8 bases from J, the junction contained 8 bases not matched to a gene. Per germline, CDR1 LNHNV and CDR2 YYDKDF (reference sequence). The CDR3 covers 15 residues. The DNA for the CDR3 is TGTGCCACCAGCAGAGATCGTGGACAGGGTTCCGGCTACACCTTC. The encoded protein is CATSRDRGQGSGYTF.

V usage is TRBV19 and J usage is TRBJ1-4; D ambiguous. Germline-derived CDR1 and CDR2 are LNHDA and SQIVND (reference sequence). CDR3 length: 11 residues. Trimming stripped 6 bases from V and 8 bases from J, with 7 bases between. The CDR3 nucleotides are TGTGCCAGTAGGACTGGGGAAAAACTGTTTTTT. Translated: CASRTGEKLFF.

This chain connects TRBV19 to TRBJ1-6; TRBD1 matches 7 bases. The CDR3 spans 16 residues. Trimming at V came to 7 bases and at J to 12 bases, leaving 18 bases not matched to a gene. CDR1 is LNHDA and CDR2 is SQIVND in the germline V gene (reference sequence). The CDR3 sequence is CASTHLGQAGHIPLHF. The CDR3 DNA is TGTGCCAGTACCCATCTTGGACAGGCCGGCCATATACCCCTCCACTTT.

This sequence joins TRBV27 and TRBJ2-7, with D possibly being TRBD2 (6 bases). Germline assignment: CDR1 MNHEY and CDR2 SMNVEV (reference sequence). The V and J ends lost 8 bases and 0 bases respectively, with 20 bases between them. The CDR3 spans 16 residues. CDR3 amino acids: CASFSLGGSSSYEQYF. The CDR3 nucleotides are TGTGCCAGCTTTTCCCTTGGGGGGTCGTCCTCCTACGAGCAGTACTTC.

As for this clone: This specimen includes other DNA sequences encoding the same CDR3. The rearrangement links TRBV30 to TRBJ1-1, with 8 bases matching TRBD1. CDR1 and CDR2 (germline): GTSNPN, SVGIG (reference sequence). V was clipped by 2 bases and J by 2 bases; unmatched bases: 4. The CDR3 extends over 14 amino acids. The CDR3 is CAWSRTGLNTEAFF. The DNA for the CDR3 is TGTGCCTGGAGTAGGACAGGGTTAAACACTGAAGCTTTCTTT.

This clone was seen just once. The V call is TRBV27, the J call TRBJ1-1, with D perhaps TRBD1 (6 bases). V lost 5 bases, J lost 2 bases, and 18 bases lay in between. Germline assignment: CDR1 MNHEY and CDR2 SMNVEV (reference sequence). The CDR3 runs to 16 residues. The CDR3 protein is CASSASWTVANTEAFF. In DNA, the CDR3 is TGTGCCAGCAGTGCCTCATGGACAGTGGCTAACACTGAAGCTTTCTTT.

The chain employs TRBV18 and TRBJ2-7, with D possibly TRBD1 on 6 matching bases. Germline V CDR1 and CDR2: KGHSH, LQKENI. Trimming left V 2 bases short and J 4 bases short, with 12 bases between. The length of the CDR3 is 14 residues. This CDR3 reads CASSPGHTGYEQYV. The CDR3 DNA reads as TGTGCCAGCTCACCAGGGCATACAGGGTACGAGCAGTACGTC.

The genes are TRBV6-6 and TRBJ2-7; 7 bases agree with TRBD1. This CDR3 spans 16 amino acids. Trimming cost V 4 bases and J 2 bases; bases outside gene matches: 11. Looked up from germline, CDR1 is MNHNY and CDR2 is SVGAGI (reference sequence). The chain's CDR3 is CASSSDPGQPTYEQYF. CDR3 in DNA: TGTGCCAGCAGTTCTGACCCGGGACAGCCAACCTACGAGCAGTACTTC.

The count of this clone is one. This chain joins TRBV7-9 and TRBJ1-1; no clear D gene. CDR3 length: 12 amino acids. Trimming took off 5 bases at V and 1 base at J, with 5 bases between the two ends. The germline CDR1 and CDR2 sequences are SEHNR and FQNEAQ (reference sequence). In DNA, the CDR3 is TGTGCCAGCAGCGCGGGGAACACTGAAGCTTTCTTT. This codes for CASSAGNTEAFF.